This paragraph covers one TCR beta chain sequence. Its antigen is as yet unknown. The treatment: oral pan-JAK inhibitor, 5-10 mg twice daily. As part of sample collection, lesional scalp punch biopsies and peripheral blood were taken from alopecia areata patients. Germline lookup yields CDR1 SGHVS and CDR2 FQNEAQ. V lost 1 base, J lost 2 bases, and 6 bases lay in between. The CDR3 extends over 14 amino acids. This sample was included in a study of CD8+ T cells in alopecia areata. Study in general: Once tofacitinib had been taken for 6 to 18 months, 6 months off drug followed. Whole-study findings and limits: Tissue-resident alphabeta T cells belonging to normal skin likewise get sequenced within scalp specimens. Many of the expanded lesional clones endured in scalp and blood while on tofacitinib.

Extracted RNA was reverse transcribed into cDNA, the sequencing template. Only in-frame clones appear in the TCRdb table, and some are missing; sequencing was by immunoSEQ multiplex PCR. The sample has around 13,000 clones, roughly 65% seen once. V is TRBV7-8 and J is TRBJ1-5, with a weak D call TRBD1 (6 bases). The TCR comes from a human donor with alopecia areata. The specimen comprised skin, sampled at week 4, from a patient treated with tofacitinib. CDR3 amino acids: CASSLDRGNQPQHF. The CDR3 DNA reads as TGTGCCAGCAGCTTAGACAGGGGCAATCAGCCCCAGCATTTT.